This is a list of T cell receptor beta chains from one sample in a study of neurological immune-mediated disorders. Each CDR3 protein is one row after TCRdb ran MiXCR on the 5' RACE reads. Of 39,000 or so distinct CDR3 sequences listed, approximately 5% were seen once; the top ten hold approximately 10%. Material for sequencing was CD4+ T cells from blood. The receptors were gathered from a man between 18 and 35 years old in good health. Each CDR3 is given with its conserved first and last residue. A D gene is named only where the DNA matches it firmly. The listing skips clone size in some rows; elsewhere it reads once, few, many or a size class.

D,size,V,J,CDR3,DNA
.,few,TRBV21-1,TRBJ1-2,CASSRKTGLAAGYGYTF,TGTGCCAGCAGCAGGAAGACAGGTCTGGCGGCGGGCTATGGCTACACCTTC
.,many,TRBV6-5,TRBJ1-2,CASSYSFTRGINYGYTF,TGTGCCAGCAGTTATTCGTTCACGCGAGGGATTAACTATGGCTACACCTTC
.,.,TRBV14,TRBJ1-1,CASSLVSGWGTEAFF,TGTGCCAGCAGCCTAGTTTCGGGCTGGGGCACTGAAGCTTTCTTT
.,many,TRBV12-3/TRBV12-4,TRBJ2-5,CASSGQLQETQYF,TGTGCCAGCAGTGGTCAGCTACAAGAGACCCAGTACTTC
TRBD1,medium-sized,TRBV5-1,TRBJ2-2,CASSFWTGRTGELFF,TGCGCCAGCAGCTTTTGGACAGGGCGCACCGGGGAGCTGTTTTTT
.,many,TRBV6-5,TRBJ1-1,CASSRKRPGNTEAFF,TGTGCCAGCAGTCGAAAACGGCCAGGGAACACTGAAGCTTTCTTT
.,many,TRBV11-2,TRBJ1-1,CASRLTGKAFF,TGTGCCAGCAGACTAACAGGGAAAGCTTTCTTT
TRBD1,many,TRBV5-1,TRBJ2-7,CASSLGGTEIYEQYF,TGCGCCAGCAGCTTGGGTGGGACAGAAATTTACGAGCAGTACTTC
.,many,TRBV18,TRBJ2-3,CASSPSQGTDTQYF,TGTGCCAGCTCACCGTCACAGGGTACAGATACGCAGTATTTT
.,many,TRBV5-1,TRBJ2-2,CASSLRTDTGELFF,TGCGCCAGCAGCCTAAGGACCGACACCGGGGAGCTGTTTTTT
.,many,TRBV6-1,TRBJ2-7,CASQNRQSYYEQYF,TGTGCCAGCCAGAACCGACAGTCATACTACGAGCAGTACTTC
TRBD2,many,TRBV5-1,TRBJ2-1,CASSLDPGGNNEQFF,TGCGCCAGCAGCTTGGATCCCGGGGGGAACAATGAGCAGTTCTTC
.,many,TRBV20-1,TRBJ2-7,CSARENYEQYF,TGCAGTGCGCGAGAGAACTACGAGCAGTACTTC
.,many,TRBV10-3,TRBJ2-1,CAIRKDFGAHDEQFF,TGTGCCATCAGGAAGGACTTTGGGGCCCACGATGAGCAGTTCTTC
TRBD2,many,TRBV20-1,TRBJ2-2,CSALAGGPSGELFF,TGCAGTGCTCTAGCGGGGGGGCCAAGCGGGGAGCTGTTTTTT
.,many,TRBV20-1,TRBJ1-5,CSATWTDNQPQHF,TGCAGTGCTACATGGACAGACAATCAGCCCCAGCATTTT
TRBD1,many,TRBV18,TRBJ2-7,CASSPGQGYYEQYF,TGTGCCAGCTCTCCGGGACAGGGATACTACGAGCAGTACTTC
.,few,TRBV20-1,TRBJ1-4,CSASPLWQGVEKLFF,.
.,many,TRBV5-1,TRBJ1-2,CASSLDRGRNYGYTF,TGCGCCAGCAGCTTGGATCGTGGACGTAACTATGGCTACACCTTC
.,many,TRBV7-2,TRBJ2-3,CASSSGPIHQDTQYF,TGTGCCAGCAGTTCGGGGCCCATCCACCAAGATACGCAGTATTTT
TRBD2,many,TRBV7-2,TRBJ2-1,CASSDSGSSYNEQFF,TGTGCCAGCAGCGACAGCGGGAGCTCCTACAATGAGCAGTTCTTC
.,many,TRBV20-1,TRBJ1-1,CSARRPKASIEVFF,TGCAGTGCTAGACGTCCAAAAGCCTCCATAGAGGTTTTCTTT
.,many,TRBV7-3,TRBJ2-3,CASSLTASVGDTDTQYF,TGTGCCAGCAGCTTAACGGCTAGTGTGGGGGACACAGATACGCAGTATTTT
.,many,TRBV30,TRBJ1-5,CAWSVYSNQPQHF,TGTGCCTGGAGTGTTTATAGCAATCAGCCCCAGCATTTT
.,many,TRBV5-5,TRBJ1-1,CASSPMVGTEAFF,TGTGCCAGCAGCCCGATGGTGGGCACTGAAGCTTTCTTT
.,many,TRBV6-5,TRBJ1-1,CASSYSAGNTEAFF,TGTGCCAGCAGTTACTCGGCGGGGAACACTGAAGCTTTCTTT
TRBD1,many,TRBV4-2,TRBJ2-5,CASSTRTGGRETQYF,TGTGCCAGCAGCACACGGACAGGGGGCCGGGAGACCCAGTACTTC
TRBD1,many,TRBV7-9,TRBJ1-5,CASSSGTGRGFWQPQHF,TGTGCCAGCAGCTCCGGGACAGGCCGAGGGTTTTGGCAGCCCCAGCATTTT
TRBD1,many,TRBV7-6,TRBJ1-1,CASRPLGEGATEAFF,TGTGCCAGCAGACCTCTTGGGGAGGGGGCAACTGAAGCTTTCTTT
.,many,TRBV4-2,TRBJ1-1,CASSQIPSAVNTEAFF,TGTGCCAGCAGCCAAATCCCGTCAGCAGTAAACACTGAAGCTTTCTTT
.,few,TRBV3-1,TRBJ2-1,CASSQSSGGPDEQFF,TGTGCCAGCAGCCAATCATCCGGGGGGCCGGATGAGCAGTTCTTC
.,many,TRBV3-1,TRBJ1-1,CASSQYRGTAFF,TGTGCCAGCAGCCAATATAGAGGGACGGCTTTCTTT
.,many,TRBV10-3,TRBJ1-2,CANRVDGYGYTF,TGTGCCAACAGGGTTGACGGCTATGGCTACACCTTC
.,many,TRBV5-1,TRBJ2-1,CASSPLVGSYNEQFF,TGCGCCAGCAGTCCACTAGTGGGGTCCTACAATGAGCAGTTCTTC
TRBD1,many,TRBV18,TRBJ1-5,CASSPRGQGAASNQPQHF,TGTGCCAGCTCACCTAGAGGACAGGGGGCAGCGAGCAATCAGCCCCAGCATTTT
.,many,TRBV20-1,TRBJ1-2,CSATDYGYTF,TGCAGTGCCACGGACTATGGCTACACCTTC
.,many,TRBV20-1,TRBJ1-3,CSARVDHTIYF,TGCAGTGCTAGAGTGGACCACACCATATATTTT
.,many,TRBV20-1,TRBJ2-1,CSARAPVFSRGPHNEQFF,TGCAGTGCTAGAGCCCCCGTTTTTAGCCGGGGGCCCCACAATGAGCAGTTCTTC
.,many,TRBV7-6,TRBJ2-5,CASSLEPSETQYF,TGTGCCAGCAGCTTGGAGCCTTCGGAGACCCAGTACTTC
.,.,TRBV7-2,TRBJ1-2,CASSLGGRARGYTF,TGTGCCAGCAGCTTAGGGGGGAGGGCACGAGGCTACACCTTC
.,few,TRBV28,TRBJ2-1,CASTLGGGPLGEQFF,TGTGCCAGCACCCTAGGGGGGGGGCCTTTGGGGGAGCAGTTCTTC